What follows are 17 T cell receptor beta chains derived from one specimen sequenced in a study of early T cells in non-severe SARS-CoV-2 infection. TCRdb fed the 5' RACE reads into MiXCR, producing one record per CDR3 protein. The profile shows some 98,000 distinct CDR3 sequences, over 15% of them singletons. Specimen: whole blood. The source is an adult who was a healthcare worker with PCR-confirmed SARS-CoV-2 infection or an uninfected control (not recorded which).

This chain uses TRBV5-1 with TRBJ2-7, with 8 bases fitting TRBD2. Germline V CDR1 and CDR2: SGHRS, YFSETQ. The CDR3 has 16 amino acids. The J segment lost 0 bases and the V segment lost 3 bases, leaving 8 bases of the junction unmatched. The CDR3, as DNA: TGCGCCAGCAGCTCGGGGGGGCTGGCCTTCTCCTACGAGCAGTACTTC. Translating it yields CASSSGGLAFSYEQYF.

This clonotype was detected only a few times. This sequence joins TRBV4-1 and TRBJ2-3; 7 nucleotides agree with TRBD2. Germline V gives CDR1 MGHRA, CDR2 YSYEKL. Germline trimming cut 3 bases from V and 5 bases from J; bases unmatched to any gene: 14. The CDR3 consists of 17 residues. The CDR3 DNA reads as TGCGCCAGCAGCCAGACCCCTCCGGGGGGAGTCTTAGATACGCAGTATTTT. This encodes CASSQTPPGGVLDTQYF.

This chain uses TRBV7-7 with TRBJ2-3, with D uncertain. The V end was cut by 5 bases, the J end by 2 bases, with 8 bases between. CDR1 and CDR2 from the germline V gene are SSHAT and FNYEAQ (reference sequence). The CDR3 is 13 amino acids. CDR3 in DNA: TGTGCCAGCAGCCGACAACTCACAGATACGCAGTATTTT. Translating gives CASSRQLTDTQYF.

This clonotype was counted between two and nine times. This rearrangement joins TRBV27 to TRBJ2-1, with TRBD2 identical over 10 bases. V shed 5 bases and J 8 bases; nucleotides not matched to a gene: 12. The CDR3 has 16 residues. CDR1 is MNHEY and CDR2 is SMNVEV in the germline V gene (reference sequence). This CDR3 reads CASSPSGSPRADEQFF. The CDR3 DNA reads TGTGCCAGCAGTCCTAGCGGGAGTCCGAGGGCTGATGAGCAGTTCTTC.

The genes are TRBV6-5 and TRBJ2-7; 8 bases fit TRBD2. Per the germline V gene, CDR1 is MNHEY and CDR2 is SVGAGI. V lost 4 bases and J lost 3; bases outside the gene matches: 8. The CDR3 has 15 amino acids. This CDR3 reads CASSSYGAGDYEQYF. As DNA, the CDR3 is TGTGCCAGCAGTTCCTACGGAGCGGGAGACTACGAGCAGTACTTC.

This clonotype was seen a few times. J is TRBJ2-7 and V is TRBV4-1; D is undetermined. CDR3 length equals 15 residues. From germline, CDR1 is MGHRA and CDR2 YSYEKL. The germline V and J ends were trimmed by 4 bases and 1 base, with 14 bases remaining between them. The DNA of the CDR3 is TGCGCCAGCAGCCCGGGCCCAGACCCATCCTACGAGCAGTACTTC. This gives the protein CASSPGPDPSYEQYF.

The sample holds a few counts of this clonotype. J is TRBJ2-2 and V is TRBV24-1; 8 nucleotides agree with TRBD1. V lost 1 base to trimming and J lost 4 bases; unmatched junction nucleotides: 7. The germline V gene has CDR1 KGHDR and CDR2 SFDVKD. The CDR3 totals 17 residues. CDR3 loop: CATSDFRQGAFTGELFF. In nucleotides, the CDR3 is TGTGCCACCAGTGATTTTCGGCAGGGGGCTTTCACCGGGGAGCTGTTTTTT.

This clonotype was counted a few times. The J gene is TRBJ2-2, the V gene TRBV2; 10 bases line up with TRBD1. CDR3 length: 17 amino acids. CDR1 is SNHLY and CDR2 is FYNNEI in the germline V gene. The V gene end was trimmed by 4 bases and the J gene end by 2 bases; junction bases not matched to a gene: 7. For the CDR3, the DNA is TGTGCCAGCAGTGTCCCCGGGACAGGGGAAAACACCGGGGAGCTGTTTTTT. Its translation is CASSVPGTGENTGELFF.

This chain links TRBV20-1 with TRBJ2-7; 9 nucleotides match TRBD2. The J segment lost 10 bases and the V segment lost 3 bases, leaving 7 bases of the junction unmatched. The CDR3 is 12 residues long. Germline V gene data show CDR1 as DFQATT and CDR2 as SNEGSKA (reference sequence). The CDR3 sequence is CSASIILAGQYF. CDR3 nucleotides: TGCAGTGCTAGTATAATACTAGCGGGCCAGTACTTC.

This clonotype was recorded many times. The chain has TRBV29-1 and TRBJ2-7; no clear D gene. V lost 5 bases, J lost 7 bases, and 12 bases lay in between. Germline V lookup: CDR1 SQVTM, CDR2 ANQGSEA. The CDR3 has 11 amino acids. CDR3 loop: CSVKILGEQYF. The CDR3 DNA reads TGCAGCGTTAAAATCTTGGGTGAGCAGTACTTC.

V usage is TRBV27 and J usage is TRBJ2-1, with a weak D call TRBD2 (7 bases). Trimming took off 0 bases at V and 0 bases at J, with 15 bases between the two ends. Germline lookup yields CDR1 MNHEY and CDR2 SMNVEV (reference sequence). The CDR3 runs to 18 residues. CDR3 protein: CASSLSEGGAGSYNEQFF. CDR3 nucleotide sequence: TGTGCCAGCAGTTTATCGGAAGGGGGGGCGGGCTCCTACAATGAGCAGTTCTTC.

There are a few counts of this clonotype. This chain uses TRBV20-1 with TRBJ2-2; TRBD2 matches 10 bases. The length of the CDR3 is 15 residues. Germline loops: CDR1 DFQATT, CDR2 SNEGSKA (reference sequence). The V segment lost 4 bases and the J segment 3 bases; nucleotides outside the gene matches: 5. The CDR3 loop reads CSAKKTSGYTGELFF. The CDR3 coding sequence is TGCAGTGCTAAAAAGACTAGCGGGTACACCGGGGAGCTGTTTTTT.

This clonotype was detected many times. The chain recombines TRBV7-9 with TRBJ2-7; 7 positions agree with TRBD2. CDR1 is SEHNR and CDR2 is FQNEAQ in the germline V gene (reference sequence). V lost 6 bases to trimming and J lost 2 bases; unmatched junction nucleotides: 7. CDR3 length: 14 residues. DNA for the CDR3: TGTGCCAGCAGTCCGAAGGGAGGGCCCTACGAGCAGTACTTC. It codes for CASSPKGGPYEQYF. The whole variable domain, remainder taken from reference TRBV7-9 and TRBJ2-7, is DTGVSQNPRHKITKRGQNVTFRCDPISEHNRLYWYRQTLGQGPEFLTYFQNEAQLEKSRLLSDRFSAERPKGSFSTLEIQRTEQGDSAMYLCASSPKGGPYEQYFGPGTRLTVT.

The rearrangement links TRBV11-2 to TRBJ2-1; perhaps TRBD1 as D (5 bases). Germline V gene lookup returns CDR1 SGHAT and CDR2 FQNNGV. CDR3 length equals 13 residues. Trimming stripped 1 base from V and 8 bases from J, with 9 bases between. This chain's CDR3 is CASSLVRADEQFF. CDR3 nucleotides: TGTGCCAGCAGCTTAGTCAGGGCCGATGAGCAGTTCTTC. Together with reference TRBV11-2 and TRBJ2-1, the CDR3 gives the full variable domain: EAGVAQSPRYKIIEKRQSVAFWCNPISGHATLYWYQQILGQGPKLLIQFQNNGVVDDSQLPKDRFSAERLKGVDSTLKIQPAKLEDSAVYLCASSLVRADEQFFGPGTRLTVL.

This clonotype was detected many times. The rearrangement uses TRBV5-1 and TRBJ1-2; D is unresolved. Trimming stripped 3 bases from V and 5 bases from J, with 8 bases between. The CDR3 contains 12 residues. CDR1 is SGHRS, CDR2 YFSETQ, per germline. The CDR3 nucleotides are TGCGCCAGCAGCTCCCAGTCATATGGCTACACCTTC. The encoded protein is CASSSQSYGYTF.

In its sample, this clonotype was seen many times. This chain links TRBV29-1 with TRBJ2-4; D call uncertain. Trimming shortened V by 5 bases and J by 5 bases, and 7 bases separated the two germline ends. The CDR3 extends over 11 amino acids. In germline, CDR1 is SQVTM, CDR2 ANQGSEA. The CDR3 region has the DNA TGCAGCGTTTTGGACCAAAACATTCAGTACTTC. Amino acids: CSVLDQNIQYF. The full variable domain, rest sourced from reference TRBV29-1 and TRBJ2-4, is SAVISQKPSRDICQRGTSLTIQCQVDSQVTMMFWYRQQPGQSLTLIATANQGSEATYESGFVIDKFPISRPNLTFSTLTVSNMSPEDSSIYLCSVLDQNIQYFGAGTRLSVL.

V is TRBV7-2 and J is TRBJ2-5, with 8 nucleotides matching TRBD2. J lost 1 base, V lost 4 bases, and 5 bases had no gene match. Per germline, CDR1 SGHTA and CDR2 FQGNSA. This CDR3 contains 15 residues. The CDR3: CASSSVAGSQETQYF. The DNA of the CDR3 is TGTGCCAGCAGCTCCGTAGCGGGATCCCAAGAGACCCAGTACTTC.